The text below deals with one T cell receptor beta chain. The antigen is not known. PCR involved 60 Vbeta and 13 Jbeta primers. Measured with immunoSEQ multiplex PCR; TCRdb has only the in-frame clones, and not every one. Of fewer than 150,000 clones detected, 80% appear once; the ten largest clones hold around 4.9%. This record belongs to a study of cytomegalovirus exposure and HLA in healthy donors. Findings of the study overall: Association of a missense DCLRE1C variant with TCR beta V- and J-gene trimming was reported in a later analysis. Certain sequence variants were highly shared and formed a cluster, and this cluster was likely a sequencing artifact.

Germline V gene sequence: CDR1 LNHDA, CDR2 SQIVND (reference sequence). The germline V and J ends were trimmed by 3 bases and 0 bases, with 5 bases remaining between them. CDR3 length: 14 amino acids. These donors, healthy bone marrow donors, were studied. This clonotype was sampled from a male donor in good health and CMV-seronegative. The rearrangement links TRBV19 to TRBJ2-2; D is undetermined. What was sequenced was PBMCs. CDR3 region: CASSIYANTGELFF. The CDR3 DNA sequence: TGTGCCAGTAGTATCTACGCGAACACCGGGGAGCTGTTTTTT.